This T cell receptor beta chain was captured in a study of T-cell memory formation after mild COVID-19. General study results and limits: CD4+ contracting clones were found mainly in CM and EM, and CD8+ ones in EMRA. In pre-infection memory, a portion of responding clones appeared, which suggested that cross-reactive memory joined.

Note on this clonotype: Antigen unknown.

TCRdb reprocessed the 5' RACE reads via MiXCR and lists one record per CDR3 protein. The sample has some 120,000 distinct CDR3 sequences; approximately 6.2% are singletons. This CDR3 has 16 amino acids. Germline V gives CDR1 SGDLS, CDR2 YYNGEE. The V gene end was trimmed by 4 bases and the J gene end by 5 bases; junction bases not matched to a gene: 10. The chain uses TRBV9 and TRBJ2-2; TRBD2 matches 8 bases. The receptor was derived from an adult woman who had mild COVID-19 (a few samples of this study predate the infection). Cell type and time point are not known. The sequenced sample was PBMCs or a T cell subset sorted from them (not recorded which). DNA of the CDR3: TGTGCCAGCAGCCCCGGGGGGGGCGTAAGGACCGGGGAGCTGTTTTTT. This codes for CASSPGGGVRTGELFF.